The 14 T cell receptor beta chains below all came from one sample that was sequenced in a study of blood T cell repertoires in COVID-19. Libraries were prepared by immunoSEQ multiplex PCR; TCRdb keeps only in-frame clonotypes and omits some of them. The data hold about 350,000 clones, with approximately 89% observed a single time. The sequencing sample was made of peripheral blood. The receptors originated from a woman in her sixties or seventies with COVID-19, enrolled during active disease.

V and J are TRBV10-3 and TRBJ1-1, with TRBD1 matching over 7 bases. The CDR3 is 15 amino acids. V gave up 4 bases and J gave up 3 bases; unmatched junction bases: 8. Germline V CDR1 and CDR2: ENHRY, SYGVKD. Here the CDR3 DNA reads TGTGCCATCAGTGGGGCAGGGGGGCGGTACACTGAAGCTTTCTTT. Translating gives CAISGAGGRYTEAFF.

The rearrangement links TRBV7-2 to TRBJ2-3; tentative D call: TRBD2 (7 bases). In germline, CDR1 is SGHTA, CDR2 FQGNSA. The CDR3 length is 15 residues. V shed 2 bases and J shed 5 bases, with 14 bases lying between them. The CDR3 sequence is CASSLTGGRLDTQYF. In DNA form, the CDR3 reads TGTGCCAGCAGCTTAACCGGGGGGCGATTAGATACGCAGTATTTT.

The CDR3 sequence is CASSEVAGVSYEQYF. DNA of the CDR3: TGTGCCAGCAGTGAAGTAGCAGGGGTCTCCTACGAGCAGTACTTC. V usage is TRBV6-1 and J usage is TRBJ2-7, with TRBD1 as a possible D gene (6 bases). Trimming removed 1 base at V and 0 bases at J, with 10 bases between. This CDR3 region has 15 residues. Germline lookup yields CDR1 MNHNS and CDR2 SASEGT.

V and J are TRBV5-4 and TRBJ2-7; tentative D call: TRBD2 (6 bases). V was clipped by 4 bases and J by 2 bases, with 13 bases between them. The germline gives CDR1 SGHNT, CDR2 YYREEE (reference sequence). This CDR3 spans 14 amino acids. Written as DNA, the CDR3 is TGTGCCAGCAGCAATTTCCGGGAGACCTACGAGCAGTACTTC. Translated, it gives CASSNFRETYEQYF.

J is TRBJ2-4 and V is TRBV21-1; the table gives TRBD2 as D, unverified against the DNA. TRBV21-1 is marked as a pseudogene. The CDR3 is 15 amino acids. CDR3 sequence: CASSNWRCGKNIQYF. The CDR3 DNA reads TGTGCCAGCAGCAACTGGCGGTGTGGCAAAAACATTCAGTACTTC.

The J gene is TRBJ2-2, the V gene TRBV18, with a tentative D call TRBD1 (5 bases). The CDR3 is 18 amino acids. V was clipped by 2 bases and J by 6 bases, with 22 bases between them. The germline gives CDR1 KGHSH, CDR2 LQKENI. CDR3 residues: CASSPSISDRTWAGELFF. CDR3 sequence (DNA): TGTGCCAGCTCACCATCTATCTCTGACAGAACGTGGGCCGGGGAGCTGTTTTTT.

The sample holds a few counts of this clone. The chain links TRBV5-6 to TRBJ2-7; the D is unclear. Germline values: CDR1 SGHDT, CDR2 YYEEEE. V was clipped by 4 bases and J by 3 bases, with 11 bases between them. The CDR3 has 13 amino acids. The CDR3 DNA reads TGTGCCAGCAGCCTGCCGATAGACTACGAGCAGTACTTC. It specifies CASSLPIDYEQYF.

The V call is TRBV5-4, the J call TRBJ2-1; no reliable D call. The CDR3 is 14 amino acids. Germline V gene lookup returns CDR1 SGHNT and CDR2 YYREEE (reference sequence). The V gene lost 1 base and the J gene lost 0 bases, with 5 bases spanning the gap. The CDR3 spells CASSLIDSYNEQFF. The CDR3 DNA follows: TGTGCCAGCAGCTTGATAGACTCCTACAATGAGCAGTTCTTC.

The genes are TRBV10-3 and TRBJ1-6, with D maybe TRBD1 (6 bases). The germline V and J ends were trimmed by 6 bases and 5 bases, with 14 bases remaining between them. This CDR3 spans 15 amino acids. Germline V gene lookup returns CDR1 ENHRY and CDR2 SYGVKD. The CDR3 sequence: CAISTGRADNSPLHF. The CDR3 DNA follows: TGTGCCATCAGCACAGGGAGAGCGGATAATTCACCCCTCCACTTT.

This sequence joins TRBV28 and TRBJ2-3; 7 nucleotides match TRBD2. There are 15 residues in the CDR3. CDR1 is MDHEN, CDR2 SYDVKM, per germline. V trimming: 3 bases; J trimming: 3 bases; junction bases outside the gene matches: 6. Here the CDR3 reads CASSFEGRVTDTQYF. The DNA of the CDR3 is TGTGCCAGCAGTTTTGAAGGGAGGGTAACAGATACGCAGTATTTT.

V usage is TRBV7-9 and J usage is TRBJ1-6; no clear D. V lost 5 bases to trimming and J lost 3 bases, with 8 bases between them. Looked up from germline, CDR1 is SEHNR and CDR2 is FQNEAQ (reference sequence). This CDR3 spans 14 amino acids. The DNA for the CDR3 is TGTGCCAGCAGCCCCCTTATCTATAATTCACCCCTCCACTTT. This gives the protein CASSPLIYNSPLHF.

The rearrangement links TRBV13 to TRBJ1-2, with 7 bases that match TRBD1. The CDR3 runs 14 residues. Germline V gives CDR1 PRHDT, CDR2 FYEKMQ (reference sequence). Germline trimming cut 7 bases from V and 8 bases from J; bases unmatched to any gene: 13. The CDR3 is CASTYAEGADGYTF. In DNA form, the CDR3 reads TGTGCCAGCACCTACGCGGAGGGGGCAGACGGCTACACCTTC.

CDR3 in amino acids: CASSQSSLPDRRNSPLHF. The CDR3 DNA reads as TGCGCCAGCAGTCAATCGTCTCTACCGGACAGACGAAATTCACCCCTCCACTTT. The chain couples TRBV23-1 to TRBJ1-6; TRBD1 might be the D (6 bases). TRBV23-1 is classed as an ORF, of uncertain function. The CDR3 spans 18 residues. Deletions cut 0 bases from V and 7 bases from J, with 19 bases between.

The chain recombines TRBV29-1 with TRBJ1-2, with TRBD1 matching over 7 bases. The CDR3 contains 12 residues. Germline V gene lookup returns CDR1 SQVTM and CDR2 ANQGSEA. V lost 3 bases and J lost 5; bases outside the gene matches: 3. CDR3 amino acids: CSVERQGYGYTF. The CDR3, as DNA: TGCAGCGTTGAGAGACAGGGTTATGGCTACACCTTC.